Presented here are 2 T cell receptor beta chains from one specimen sequenced in a study of CD8 T cells in Susac syndrome. About 0.45 to 1 ug RNA was reverse transcribed with random hexamers. In TCRdb, the immunoSEQ multiplex PCR reads were re-called with MiXCR into one record per CDR3 protein. The profile covers more than 70,000 distinct CDR3 sequences, with roughly 90% appearing a single time and 0.5% to 0.6% taken by the ten largest. Specimen: CD8+ T cells from PBMCs. Receptor source: a human donor with multiple sclerosis.

The chain joins TRBV13 to TRBJ1-1; D gene unclear. This CDR3 region has 14 residues. V was clipped by 5 bases and J by 1 base, with 11 bases between them. Germline V CDR1 and CDR2: PRHDT, FYEKMQ (reference sequence). CDR3 in amino acids: CASSPRPSNTEAFF. Here the CDR3 DNA reads TGTGCCAGCAGCCCTCGACCTTCGAACACTGAAGCTTTCTTT.

The gene calls are TRBV18 and TRBJ2-1; D is uncertain. The CDR3 covers 15 residues. In germline, CDR1 is KGHSH, CDR2 LQKENI. Between the trimmed V and J ends, which lost 2 bases and 8 bases, there was a span of 16 bases. In nucleotides, the CDR3 is TGTGCCAGCTCACCAGTTGACAATGGTTTTCATGAGCAGTTCTTC. Its protein is CASSPVDNGFHEQFF.